The 19 T cell receptor beta chains listed next were all sequenced from one sample in a study of T cells in Graves' hyperthyroidism and ophthalmopathy. Amplification yielded TCR beta CDR3 regions, with RNA transcripts as the source. TCR CDR3 underwent first-round RT-PCR with the HTBI primer set. TCRdb reanalysed the multiplex PCR reads using MiXCR and keeps one entry per CDR3 protein. The table lists 300,000 to 450,000 distinct CDR3 sequences, around 14% of them singletons. The sequenced material came from blood. The receptors shown here come from a woman in her sixties or seventies with Graves' hyperthyroidism.

This clonotype occurred many times. This chain uses TRBV20-1 with TRBJ2-1; 9 positions agree with TRBD2. This CDR3 has 15 amino acids. Germline assignment: CDR1 DFQATT and CDR2 SNEGSKA (reference sequence). V lost 1 base to trimming and J lost 3 bases; unmatched junction nucleotides: 4. The CDR3 DNA reads TGCAGTGCTAGAGTTAGCGGGAGAAACTACAATGAGCAGTTCTTC. This gives the protein CSARVSGRNYNEQFF.

This chain uses TRBV29-1 with TRBJ2-7; 9 bases fit TRBD2. Losses at the gene ends were 4 bases for V and 6 bases for J; bases not matched to a gene: 7. The CDR3 extends over 13 amino acids. The germline V gene has CDR1 SQVTM and CDR2 ANQGSEA. CDR3 bases: TGCAGCGTTGGGGATAGCGGGAGTGTCGAGCAGTACTTC. Translated: CSVGDSGSVEQYF.

In this sample, this clonotype turned up many times. CDR3 region: CASSSFGSVTDTQYF. The CDR3 region has the DNA TGCGCCAGCAGCTCCTTTGGGTCGGTCACAGATACGCAGTATTTT. The chain employs TRBV10-2 and TRBJ2-3; no reliable D call. Trimming took off 6 bases at V and 2 bases at J, with 15 bases between the two ends. Germline V gene sequence: CDR1 WSHSY, CDR2 SAAADI. The CDR3 is made up of 15 amino acids.

The chain combines TRBV6-5 with TRBJ2-2, with D perhaps matching TRBD2 (5 bases). There are 13 residues in the CDR3. Germline CDR1 MNHEY, CDR2 SVGAGI. Trimming left V 0 bases short and J 10 bases short, with 9 bases between. This CDR3 reads CASSYSAGQELFF. For the CDR3, the DNA is TGTGCCAGCAGTTACTCGGCGGGCCAGGAGCTGTTTTTT.

This clonotype was observed at least ten times. The CDR3 region is CAIRRAGGGADTQYF. The CDR3, as DNA: TGTGCCATCAGGAGGGCGGGAGGTGGAGCAGATACGCAGTATTTT. The rearrangement joins TRBV10-3 to TRBJ2-3; 8 positions match TRBD2. Germline V gene data show CDR1 as ENHRY and CDR2 as SYGVKD. The CDR3 sequence is 15 residues long. Unmatched junction bases numbered 9, after V lost 6 bases and J lost 4 bases.

CDR3 sequence: CASRRSNSGNTIYF. The DNA of the CDR3 is TGTGCCAGCAGGAGGAGTAACTCTGGAAACACCATATATTTT. The V call is TRBV27, the J call TRBJ1-3; D remains ambiguous. The CDR3 extends over 14 amino acids. Germline V gives CDR1 MNHEY, CDR2 SMNVEV (reference sequence). The germline V and J ends were trimmed by 6 bases and 0 bases, with 9 bases remaining between them.

This chain links TRBV7-9 with TRBJ1-2; D gene unclear. The CDR3 has 14 amino acids. Germline loops: CDR1 SEHNR, CDR2 FQNEAQ (reference sequence). The V end was cut by 2 bases, the J end by 1 base, with 8 bases between. The CDR3 sequence is CASSLPGSNYGYTF. The CDR3, as DNA: TGTGCCAGCAGCTTACCCGGCAGTAACTATGGCTACACCTTC.

This clonotype was detected many times. This chain links TRBV5-1 with TRBJ1-1; 7 bases are shared with TRBD1. V lost 4 bases to trimming and J lost 5 bases; unmatched junction nucleotides: 8. This CDR3 has 14 residues. In germline, CDR1 is SGHRS, CDR2 YFSETQ. Here the CDR3 reads CASSRGPGGTEAFF. As DNA, the CDR3 is TGCGCCAGCAGCCGGGGCCCAGGGGGAACTGAAGCTTTCTTT.

This clonotype was seen many times. The chain joins TRBV5-1 to TRBJ2-1, with D possibly being TRBD1 (6 bases). This CDR3 is built from 12 residues. The germline V gene encodes CDR1 SGHRS and CDR2 YFSETQ. Trimming took off 5 bases at V and 8 bases at J, with 11 bases between the two ends. The DNA for the CDR3 is TGCGCCAGCAGGGACTCAGGGGATGAGCAGTTCTTC. This encodes CASRDSGDEQFF.

At least ten counts were recorded for this clonotype. The chain is built from TRBV7-3 and TRBJ1-1; possibly TRBD1 for D (6 bases). Trimming left V 2 bases short and J 1 base short, with 11 bases between. Germline CDR1 reads SGHTA; CDR2 reads FQGTGA. The CDR3 is made up of 15 amino acids. The DNA for the CDR3 is TGTGCCAGCAGCTTACTAGGGGGATCGAACACTGAAGCTTTCTTT. This sequence encodes CASSLLGGSNTEAFF.

In its sample, this clonotype was seen a few times. CDR3 amino acids: CASSLKGCLNSYYGYTF. Written as DNA, the CDR3 is TGTGCCAGCAGTTTAAAGGGTTGCCTAAACTCTTACTATGGCTACACCTTC. V usage is TRBV28 and J usage is TRBJ1-2, with D uncertain. Germline V gene sequence: CDR1 MDHEN, CDR2 SYDVKM. Trimming removed 2 bases from V and 3 bases from J, with 19 bases in between. The CDR3 totals 17 residues.

The V gene is TRBV4-2, the J gene TRBJ2-1; 8 bases are shared with TRBD2. The junction had 7 bases not matched to a gene; V was cut back by 2 bases and J by 4 bases. This CDR3 is 16 amino acids long. Looked up from germline, CDR1 is LGHNA and CDR2 is YNFKEQ. CDR3 amino acids: CASSQTGGDKYNEQFF. Written as DNA, the CDR3 is TGTGCCAGCAGCCAAACCGGGGGGGACAAATACAATGAGCAGTTCTTC.

This clonotype was counted a single time. This chain links TRBV24-1 with TRBJ2-3; TRBD2 might be the D (5 bases). Germline lookup yields CDR1 KGHDR and CDR2 SFDVKD. With 0 bases removed from V and 3 bases from J, the gap between germline ends came to 6 bases. The CDR3 consists of 14 residues. The CDR3 region is CATSDLRTTDTQYF. CDR3 in DNA: TGTGCCACCAGTGATTTGAGGACTACAGATACGCAGTATTTT.

This clonotype was picked up many times. The chain employs TRBV30 and TRBJ2-7; D possibly corresponds to TRBD1 (6 bases). Germline-derived CDR1 and CDR2 are GTSNPN and SVGIG (reference sequence). Trimming pared 5 bases from V and 3 bases from J, leaving 20 bases between. The CDR3 spans 15 residues. Here the CDR3 DNA reads TGTGCCTGGGAACCAGGGGAAGATCCATACTACGAGCAGTACTTC. As protein: CAWEPGEDPYYEQYF.

This clonotype was counted ten times or more. The chain couples TRBV18 to TRBJ2-2; D call uncertain. The CDR3 contains 15 residues. CDR1 KGHSH and CDR2 LQKENI come from the germline V gene. V shed 0 bases and J shed 3 bases, with 8 bases lying between them. The CDR3, as DNA: TGTGCCAGCTCACCACCCGGGTCGGACACCGGGGAGCTGTTTTTT. It translates to CASSPPGSDTGELFF. Full variable domain (remainder filled in from reference TRBV18 and TRBJ2-2): NAGVMQNPRHLVRRRGQEARLRCSPMKGHSHVYWYRQLPEEGLKFMVYLQKENIIDESGMPKERFSAEFPKEGPSILRIQQVVRGDSAAYFCASSPPGSDTGELFFGEGSRLTVL.

The table lists this clonotype with many counts. The V gene is TRBV28, the J gene TRBJ2-7, with D perhaps matching TRBD2 (6 bases). Germline CDR1 MDHEN, CDR2 SYDVKM. CDR3 length: 13 residues. V gave up 7 bases and J gave up 2 bases, with 12 bases separating them. This CDR3 is CASTSGTPYEQYF. For the CDR3, the DNA is TGTGCCAGCACCTCAGGGACTCCCTACGAGCAGTACTTC. The full variable domain, completed using reference TRBV28 and TRBJ2-7, is DVKVTQSSRYLVKRTGEKVFLECVQDMDHENMFWYRQDPGLGLRLIYFSYDVKMKEKGDIPEGYSVSREKKERFSLILESASTNQTSMYLCASTSGTPYEQYFGPGTRLTVT.

This clonotype came up many times. CDR3 nucleotide sequence: TGTGCCAGCAGGCCCGCTAGCGGGAGTTCCACAGATACGCAGTATTTT. Translation: CASRPASGSSTDTQYF. The chain is built from TRBV28 and TRBJ2-3, with TRBD2 matching 10 bases. Germline values: CDR1 MDHEN, CDR2 SYDVKM. The CDR3 loop spans 16 amino acids. Losses at the gene ends were 6 bases for V and 2 bases for J; bases not matched to a gene: 8.

This clonotype has only a few counts. The chain is built from TRBV18 and TRBJ2-4, with 7 bases matching TRBD1. This CDR3 is built from 16 residues. The germline gives CDR1 KGHSH, CDR2 LQKENI. Losses at the gene ends were 0 bases for V and 1 base for J; bases not matched to a gene: 3. This CDR3 is CASSPPSRGAKNIQYF. CDR3 DNA: TGTGCCAGCTCACCACCTTCCAGGGGGGCCAAAAACATTCAGTACTTC.

This chain joins TRBV19 and TRBJ1-1; TRBD1 matches 10 bases. V dropped 4 bases and J dropped 8; count of bases not matched to a gene: 10. Germline V CDR1 and CDR2: LNHDA, SQIVND (reference sequence). This CDR3 has 15 residues. The CDR3 DNA follows: TGTGCCAGTAGTACCCCGGGACAGGGGATTGTCGAAGCTTTCTTT. Translated: CASSTPGQGIVEAFF.